This record covers a single TCR beta chain. This sample is part of a study of tumor-infiltrating lymphocytes in primary liver carcinoma. Germline DNA was also extracted, with blood RNA taken from unsorted whole blood. This CDR3 spans 11 amino acids. The germline gives CDR1 MDHEN, CDR2 SYDVKM. The V gene lost 7 bases and the J gene lost 11 bases, with 12 bases spanning the gap. Total RNA amounting to approximately 460 ng was the source from which TCR beta cDNA was made with a constant-region primer. It was through three nested multiplex PCR rounds of slightly modified ARM-PCR that TCR beta libraries arose. Each of the first two PCR rounds ran roughly 9 cycles with TRBV1-TRBV30 forward and C-beta reverse primers. In TCRdb, the multiplex PCR reads were re-called with MiXCR into one record per CDR3 protein. The sample yields approximately 310,000 distinct CDR3 sequences, roughly 60% seen once.

The gene calls are TRBV28 and TRBJ2-4; D is ambiguous. This clonotype was sampled from a man aged 35-49 years with primary liver carcinoma and hepatitis B virus infection. Sequencing was done on a sample of peripheral blood. CDR3 DNA sequence: TGTGCCAGCACCGCCAATATGGTTCAGTACTTC. Its protein product is CASTANMVQYF.